This T cell receptor (beta chain) was sequenced during a study of control samples from healthy donors and cancer patients (dated by TCRdb to the early 2020s). A note on this clone: Its antigen specificity is not known. No clone much larger than this one lies a single base away; base qualities are absent.

The protocol used for the library was the immunoSEQ multiplex PCR assay. The table comes from immuneACCESS by way of TCRdb, which keeps in-frame sequences with V and J called. Part of the clones is missing from these tables; in studies checked, under half for an unresolved V gene and the rest for unknown reasons. Present in this sample are about 45,000 clones, roughly three quarters of which were seen just once. Roughly 18% of the sample is held by the ten biggest clonotypes. This clonotype was sampled from a male donor with melanoma. Sequencing was carried out using formalin-fixed, paraffin-embedded tissue.

The DNA reads TGTGCCACCAGTGAAGGCCGACAGGGGAACCAAGAGACCCAGTACTTC. The resulting protein is CATSEGRQGNQETQYF. Rearrangement joined TRBV24-1 to TRBJ2-5, with TRBD1 identical over 8 junction bases. The CDR3 starts with the cysteine, ends with the phenylalanine, and has 16 residues. CDR3 DNA only is kept here, 48 bases in frame from base 1. Sequences KGHDR (CDR1) and SFDVKD (CDR2) are obtained from the germline V gene. Trimming accounts for 4 bases at V and 0 bases at J, while the number of junction bases matched to no gene is 6.